The 27 T cell receptor beta chains presented below share a single source sample, sequenced in a study of CD8 T cells in ankylosing spondylitis. TCRdb re-analysed the 5' RACE reads in MiXCR, keeping a single row per CDR3 protein. The sample has about 240,000 distinct CDR3 sequences, roughly a tenth seen once. Specimen: blood, either unsorted or a sorted T cell fraction (not recorded which). The origin of the receptors is a male donor with ankylosing spondylitis or in good health (not recorded which).

This clonotype was seen at least ten times. The chain is built from TRBV9 and TRBJ1-5; D unresolved. CDR1 and CDR2 (germline): SGDLS, YYNGEE. With 0 bases removed from V and 9 bases from J, the gap between germline ends came to 7 bases. This CDR3 contains 12 residues. The CDR3 region has the DNA TGTGCCAGCAGCGTAGGGGGTGGGCCCCAGCATTTT. It codes for CASSVGGGPQHF. Full variable domain (missing parts from reference TRBV9 and TRBJ1-5): DSGVTQTPKHLITATGQRVTLRCSPRSGDLSVYWYQQSLDQGLQFLIQYYNGEERAKGNILERFSAQQFPDLHSELNLSSLELGDSALYFCASSVGGGPQHFGDGTRLSIL.

This clonotype appeared a few times. The V and J genes are TRBV10-3 and TRBJ1-5, with D tentatively TRBD1 (5 bases). The CDR3 extends over 13 amino acids. V gave up 7 bases and J gave up 3 bases, with 10 bases separating them. The germline gives CDR1 ENHRY, CDR2 SYGVKD. The CDR3 DNA sequence: TGTGCCATCACAAGGGGTGACAATCAGCCCCAGCATTTT. Its translation: CAITRGDNQPQHF.

This clonotype was counted only a few times. CDR3 sequence: CASSLGGMAGRGSSYNEQFF. CDR3 coding DNA: TGTGCCAGCAGCTTAGGGGGGATGGCAGGAAGGGGTTCCTCCTACAATGAGCAGTTCTTC. The chain employs TRBV11-2 and TRBJ2-1; the D call may be TRBD1 or TRBD2 (5 bases each). Germline loops: CDR1 SGHAT, CDR2 FQNNGV. Trimming cost V 1 base and J 0 bases, with 22 bases left between them. The CDR3 totals 20 residues.

At least ten counts were recorded for this clonotype. The chain is built from TRBV20-1 and TRBJ1-2, with unresolved D. The CDR3 contains 14 residues. Germline-derived CDR1 and CDR2 are DFQATT and SNEGSKA (reference sequence). The V end was cut by 0 bases, the J end by 6 bases, with 14 bases between. The CDR3 nucleotides are TGCAGTGCTAGAGATCTACGGGTCATAAATGGCTACACCTTC. Protein product: CSARDLRVINGYTF.

This clonotype has at least ten counts. The V gene is TRBV29-1, the J gene TRBJ2-1; 7 nucleotides align to TRBD2. The germline gives CDR1 SQVTM, CDR2 ANQGSEA. V lost 4 bases and J lost 2; bases outside the gene matches: 8. The CDR3 covers 15 residues. CDR3 DNA sequence: TGCAGCGTTGTAACAAGACTAGCAGCCTACAATGAGCAGTTCTTC. The encoded protein is CSVVTRLAAYNEQFF.

Many counts were recorded for this clonotype. The chain has TRBV28 and TRBJ2-6; D not resolved. CDR3 length equals 15 residues. Germline V gives CDR1 MDHEN, CDR2 SYDVKM. Trimming removed 2 bases at V and 0 bases at J, with 5 bases between. This CDR3 reads CASSLMDSGANVLTF. In DNA form, the CDR3 reads TGTGCCAGCAGTTTAATGGACTCTGGGGCCAACGTCCTGACTTTC.

The chain uses TRBV3-1 and TRBJ2-3; no clear D gene. The CDR3 covers 14 residues. V was pared by 0 bases and J by 2 bases, with 6 bases between. Looked up from germline, CDR1 is LGHDT and CDR2 is YNNKEL (reference sequence). CDR3 nucleotides: TGTGCCAGCAGCCAAGAGGTTAACACAGATACGCAGTATTTT. It encodes CASSQEVNTDTQYF.

This clonotype has ten or more counts. The chain carries TRBV5-1 and TRBJ2-7; weak D call: TRBD1 (5 bases). V lost 0 bases and J lost 1, with 11 bases in between. CDR1 and CDR2 from the germline V gene are SGHRS and YFSETQ. The CDR3 consists of 15 residues. CDR3 sequence (DNA): TGCGCCAGCAGCTTGGGAAGGGGCGCATCCTACGAGCAGTACTTC. Translated, it gives CASSLGRGASYEQYF. Based on the CDR3 plus reference TRBV5-1 and TRBJ2-7, the full variable domain is KAGVTQTPRYLIKTRGQQVTLSCSPISGHRSVSWYQQTPGQGLQFLFEYFSETQRNKGNFPGRFSGRQFSNSRSEMNVSTLELGDSALYLCASSLGRGASYEQYFGPGTRLTVT.

The sample holds many counts of this clonotype. J is TRBJ1-1 and V is TRBV5-1; no clear D. CDR1 and CDR2 (germline): SGHRS, YFSETQ. Trimming pared 0 bases from V and 0 bases from J, leaving 9 bases between. The length of the CDR3 is 15 residues. CDR3 coding DNA: TGCGCCAGCAGCTTGGATGCAGGAATGAACACTGAAGCTTTCTTT. As protein: CASSLDAGMNTEAFF.

This clonotype has ten or more counts. This chain uses TRBV20-1 with TRBJ1-1; TRBD1 agrees at 8 bases. CDR3 length: 13 amino acids. V lost 6 bases, J lost 9 bases, and 12 bases stayed unmatched. Germline values: CDR1 DFQATT, CDR2 SNEGSKA (reference sequence). CDR3 amino acids: CSAIGQGAVKAFF. In DNA, the CDR3 is TGCAGTGCCATCGGACAGGGTGCTGTTAAAGCTTTCTTT.

This chain uses TRBV6-5 with TRBJ2-2; tentative D call: TRBD1 (5 bases). CDR1 is MNHEY, CDR2 SVGAGI, per germline. V was clipped by 4 bases and J by 5 bases, with 11 bases between them. The CDR3 is made up of 14 amino acids. CDR3 region: CASSSGHATGELFF. Written as DNA, the CDR3 is TGTGCCAGCAGTTCCGGACACGCGACCGGGGAGCTGTTTTTT.

This clonotype was observed many times. CDR3 region: CASSQQLALTSTDTQYF. The CDR3 DNA follows: TGTGCCAGCAGCCAACAGTTGGCGCTCACTAGCACAGATACGCAGTATTTT. The chain has TRBV4-2 and TRBJ2-3; no firm D call. Trimming shortened V by 2 bases and J by 0 bases, and 15 bases separated the two germline ends. Germline CDR1 and CDR2: LGHNA and YNFKEQ. The CDR3 extends over 17 amino acids.

This sequence joins TRBV18 and TRBJ2-1; 9 nucleotides align to TRBD2. Losses at the gene ends were 2 bases for V and 0 bases for J; bases not matched to a gene: 2. The CDR3 has 16 residues. CDR1 and CDR2 from the germline V gene are KGHSH and LQKENI. CDR3 amino acids: CASSPGTSSSYNEQFF. The CDR3 coding sequence is TGTGCCAGCTCACCAGGGACTAGCTCCTCCTACAATGAGCAGTTCTTC. The variable domain in full, with the rest retrieved from reference TRBV18 and TRBJ2-1, is NAGVMQNPRHLVRRRGQEARLRCSPMKGHSHVYWYRQLPEEGLKFMVYLQKENIIDESGMPKERFSAEFPKEGPSILRIQQVVRGDSAAYFCASSPGTSSSYNEQFFGPGTRLTVL.

This clonotype was recorded a few times. V usage is TRBV9 and J usage is TRBJ2-1, with 8 nucleotides matching TRBD2. The CDR3 contains 15 residues. Trimming took 0 bases from V and 5 from J; bases not matched to a gene: 4. CDR1 is SGDLS, CDR2 YYNGEE, per germline. The CDR3 protein is CASSVGSGTNNEQFF. DNA of the CDR3: TGTGCCAGCAGCGTAGGTAGCGGGACCAACAATGAGCAGTTCTTC.

In its sample, this clonotype was seen a few times. The V call is TRBV7-2, the J call TRBJ1-5; 9 bases are shared with TRBD1. Germline V gene lookup returns CDR1 SGHTA and CDR2 FQGNSA. The V segment lost 5 bases and the J segment 6 bases; nucleotides outside the gene matches: 5. The CDR3 contains 14 residues. The CDR3 reads CASSRDRGGQPQHF. The CDR3 DNA follows: TGTGCCAGCAGCCGTGACAGGGGGGGTCAGCCCCAGCATTTT.

Many counts were recorded for this clonotype. J is TRBJ2-2 and V is TRBV6-2 or TRBV6-3, with TRBD2 identical over 8 bases. The CDR3 runs to 15 residues. Trimming removed 4 bases from V and 3 bases from J; junction bases left unmatched: 4. CDR1 and CDR2 (germline): MNHEY, SVGEGT. In nucleotides, the CDR3 is TGTGCCAGCAGTTTAAGAGCGGGGGACACCGGGGAGCTGTTTTTT. This translates into CASSLRAGDTGELFF.

This clonotype was seen more than once but under ten times. The chain has TRBV29-1 and TRBJ2-2; D possibly corresponds to TRBD1 (7 bases). Trimming took 3 bases from V and 5 from J, leaving 13 bases between them. The CDR3 extends over 14 amino acids. CDR1 is SQVTM and CDR2 is ANQGSEA in the germline V gene. CDR3 sequence reads: CSVEVAGGTGELFF. The DNA of the CDR3 is TGCAGCGTTGAGGTCGCAGGGGGGACCGGGGAGCTGTTTTTT.

This clonotype has ten or more counts. The V and J genes are TRBV20-1 and TRBJ1-1; D gene uncertain. CDR3 length equals 14 residues. Per the germline V gene, CDR1 is DFQATT and CDR2 is SNEGSKA (reference sequence). The V end lost 1 base, the J end lost 4 bases, and 13 bases lay between the germline ends. The CDR3 DNA follows: TGCAGTGCTAGAGGGGGTTGGGCGGGCACTGAAGCTTTCTTT. Encoded protein: CSARGGWAGTEAFF.

This clonotype was recorded at least ten times. J is TRBJ2-3 and V is TRBV20-1, with 10 positions matching TRBD2. The CDR3 totals 16 residues. Germline V gene lookup returns CDR1 DFQATT and CDR2 SNEGSKA (reference sequence). V lost 6 bases, J lost 6 bases, and 15 bases stayed unmatched. CDR3 in amino acids: CSAPQRLAGVGDTQYF. The CDR3 DNA reads as TGCAGTGCGCCCCAGCGGCTAGCGGGAGTCGGCGATACGCAGTATTTT.

This clonotype was seen ten or more times. V is TRBV25-1 and J is TRBJ1-4, with 12 bases fitting TRBD1. Germline assignment: CDR1 MGHDK and CDR2 SYGVNS. V shed 7 bases and J 10 bases; nucleotides not matched to a gene: 13. The CDR3 is 16 residues long. CDR3 coding DNA: TGTGCCAGCAACAAAGGGGGACAGGGGGCGCGTGGAAAACTGTTTTTT. It yields the protein CASNKGGQGARGKLFF. The entire variable domain, with the rest obtained from reference TRBV25-1 and TRBJ1-4, is as follows: EADIYQTPRYLVIGTGKKITLECSQTMGHDKMYWYQQDPGMELHLIHYSYGVNSTEKGDLSSESTVSRIRTEHFPLTLESARPSHTSQYLCASNKGGQGARGKLFFGSGTQLSVL.

The rearrangement links TRBV2 to TRBJ2-6, with TRBD1 matching 9 bases. The trim removed 10 bases at V and 2 bases at J, leaving 9 bases unmatched. Germline CDR1 and CDR2: SNHLY and FYNNEI. The CDR3 runs 16 residues. DNA of the CDR3: TGTGCCACCCGGGACAGGGTTCTCCCTGGGGCCAACGTCCTGACTTTC. This sequence encodes CATRDRVLPGANVLTF.

This clonotype showed up many times. V gene TRBV15 combines with J gene TRBJ2-7, with D unclear. This CDR3 is built from 12 residues. Trimming removed 10 bases at V and 1 base at J, with 11 bases between. From germline, CDR1 is LNHNV and CDR2 YYDKDF (reference sequence). CDR3 in DNA: TGTGCCAACACGGCGGAATCCTACGAGCAGTACTTC. It specifies CANTAESYEQYF.

Many counts were recorded for this clonotype. This rearrangement joins TRBV5-1 to TRBJ2-7; TRBD2 matches 7 bases. The junction had 6 bases not matched to a gene; V was cut back by 4 bases and J by 2 bases. This CDR3 has 14 amino acids. CDR1 and CDR2 from the germline V gene are SGHRS and YFSETQ. The CDR3 protein is CASSRTGGAYEQYF. CDR3 in DNA: TGCGCCAGCAGCCGAACGGGAGGTGCCTACGAGCAGTACTTC.

This clonotype has ten or more counts. The chain has TRBV9 and TRBJ2-7; D is unresolved. The CDR3 is 15 amino acids. Germline CDR1 and CDR2: SGDLS and YYNGEE. V was trimmed by 0 bases and J by 4 bases, leaving 14 bases between them. The CDR3 DNA reads TGTGCCAGCAGCGTAGGTTCTACCGGAGAATACGAGCAGTACTTC. Translation gives CASSVGSTGEYEQYF.

This clonotype occurred a few times. V and J are TRBV7-2 and TRBJ1-2; TRBD1 is a possible D gene (6 bases). The V and J ends lost 6 bases and 7 bases respectively, with 21 bases between them. Germline V gene sequence: CDR1 SGHTA, CDR2 FQGNSA. This CDR3 has 15 amino acids. The CDR3 sequence: CASSPHGQGLGGYTF. The CDR3, as DNA: TGTGCCAGCAGTCCCCACGGGCAGGGGCTCGGTGGCTACACCTTC.

This clonotype was counted many times. The CDR3 loop is CASSLLTGGGYTF. In DNA, the CDR3 is TGTGCCAGCAGCCTACTTACAGGAGGTGGCTACACCTTC. The chain employs TRBV12-3 or TRBV12-4 and TRBJ1-2; a weak D match, TRBD1 (5 bases). V lost 6 bases to trimming and J lost 7 bases, with 15 bases between them. The CDR3 totals 13 residues.

The genes are TRBV5-5 and TRBJ1-4; D is uncertain. CDR1 SGHKS and CDR2 YYEKEE come from the germline V gene (reference sequence). This CDR3 region has 12 residues. Deletions cut 4 bases from V and 8 bases from J, with 9 bases between. CDR3 bases: TGTGCCAGCAGCCCGAGTGTCGAAAAACTGTTTTTT. It translates to CASSPSVEKLFF.